These T cell receptor beta chains were read from a single sample in a study of blood T cell repertoires in COVID-19. Assay used: immunoSEQ multiplex PCR; TCRdb lists only in-frame clones, some missing. The sample lists some 100,000 clones; roughly 80% were seen once. Material: peripheral blood. The receptors shown here come from a man between 65 and 85 years old with acute or convalescent COVID-19. The CDR3 runs from the conserved cysteine through the conserved F or W. Fields, in order: J gene, clone size, V gene, D gene, CDR3 protein, CDR3 DNA. D genes are given only for firm matches. Size values are once, few and many counts, or a class for expanded clones, and some rows have none.

TRBJ2-7 - TRBV6-5 - CASSYDRTYEQYF TGTGCCAGCAGTTATGACAGGACCTACGAGCAGTACTTC
TRBJ1-1 - TRBV18 TRBD1 CASSPIQGDTEAFF TGTGCCAGCTCACCTATTCAGGGGGACACTGAAGCTTTCTTT
TRBJ2-3 - TRBV18 TRBD2 CASSPRQGTSGLRTDTQYF TGTGCCAGCTCACCACGCCAAGGTACTAGCGGGCTACGCACAGATACGCAGTATTTT
TRBJ2-1 - TRBV19 TRBD1 CASSIPGQYYNEQFF TGTGCCAGTAGTATACCGGGACAGTACTACAATGAGCAGTTCTTC
TRBJ2-3 once TRBV7-3 TRBD2 CASSLIGGATDTQYF TGTGCCAGCAGCTTAATCGGGGGGGCCACCGATACGCAGTATTTT
TRBJ1-6 - TRBV11-2 - CASSLAGGLGSPLHF TGTGCCAGCAGCTTGGCTGGCGGACTGGGGTCACCCCTCCACTTT
TRBJ2-2 - TRBV27 TRBD2 CASSLSPLWASGRDANTGELFF TGTGCCAGCAGTTTAAGCCCGCTTTGGGCTAGCGGGAGGGACGCGAACACCGGGGAGCTGTTTTTT
TRBJ1-6 - TRBV19 - CASSIWGVDNSPLHF TGTGCCAGTAGTATATGGGGGGTTGATAATTCACCCCTCCACTTT
TRBJ1-5 - TRBV2 TRBD1 CASSPDRAGNQPQHF TGTGCCAGCAGCCCTGACAGGGCTGGCAATCAGCCCCAGCATTTT
TRBJ2-5 - TRBV5-1 - CASSSRQGGGETQYF TGCGCCAGCAGCTCCCGCCAGGGCGGAGGGGAGACCCAGTACTTC
TRBJ2-2 few TRBV5-1 TRBD2 CASSLVLAGTGELFF TGCGCCAGCAGCTTGGTGCTAGCGGGGACCGGGGAGCTGTTTTTT
TRBJ1-5 - TRBV6-5 TRBD1 CASRSTGLSNQPQHF TGTGCCAGCAGATCGACAGGGCTTAGCAATCAGCCCCAGCATTTT
TRBJ1-3 - TRBV13 - CASSLATGRNTIYF TGTGCCAGCAGCTTAGCGACGGGGAGAAACACCATATATTTT
TRBJ2-6 - TRBV14 - CASSQYLYGSGANVLTF TGTGCCAGCAGCCAATACCTCTACGGCTCTGGGGCCAACGTCCTGACTTTC
TRBJ2-3 - TRBV6-5 TRBD1 CASSNRGITDTQYF TGTGCCAGCAGCAACAGGGGGATCACAGATACGCAGTATTTT
TRBJ1-5 once TRBV29-1 - CSVSRGTNQPQHF TGCAGCGTCTCAAGGGGGACAAACCAGCCCCAGCATTTT
TRBJ1-6 - TRBV5-5 - CASSLLGGSPLHF TGTGCCAGCAGCTTGCTGGGGGGTTCACCCCTCCACTTT
TRBJ1-3 - TRBV19 - CASILRTASSGNTIYF TGTGCCAGTATTCTGCGGACAGCTAGCTCTGGAAACACCATATATTTT
TRBJ1-5 - TRBV28 - CASSPISGGAHWPQHF TGTGCCAGCAGTCCAATCTCCGGGGGGGCCCATTGGCCCCAGCATTTT
TRBJ1-1 - TRBV5-6 - CASSFGWRSEAFF TGTGCCAGCAGCTTCGGGTGGAGGTCTGAAGCTTTCTTT
TRBJ1-4 - TRBV18 - CASSPRGNNEKLFF TGTGCCAGCTCGCCCAGGGGAAATAATGAAAAACTGTTTTTT
TRBJ2-7 - TRBV28 - CASSSPGEWYEQYF TGTGCCAGCAGTTCACCAGGGGAATGGTACGAGCAGTACTTC
TRBJ2-1 few TRBV12-5 - CASGGALANEQFF TGTGCTAGTGGAGGGGCTTTGGCCAATGAGCAGTTCTTC
TRBJ1-4 - TRBV28 - CASKRGNEKLFF TGTGCAAGCAAACGGGGGAATGAAAAACTGTTTTTT
TRBJ1-3 - TRBV2 - CASAFTDSGNTIYF TGTGCCAGCGCCTTTACAGACTCTGGAAACACCATATATTTT
TRBJ2-6 - TRBV9 - CASSVRGSGANVLTF TGTGCCAGCAGCGTCAGGGGTTCTGGGGCCAACGTCCTGACTTTC
TRBJ1-5 - TRBV7-9 TRBD1 CASSRGDRDQPQHF TGTGCCAGCAGCAGAGGGGACAGGGACCAGCCCCAGCATTTT
TRBJ1-3 - TRBV6-5 - CASSTYYRENTIYF TGTGCCAGCAGTACCTATTACAGGGAAAACACCATATATTTT
TRBJ1-6 - TRBV7-2 - CASRGQSYSPLHF TGTGCCAGCAGAGGACAGAGCTACTCACCCCTCCACTTT
TRBJ2-1 - TRBV7-8 TRBD2 CASSLGLGSAEQFF TGTGCCAGCAGCCTGGGACTAGGGTCCGCTGAGCAGTTCTTC
TRBJ2-7 - TRBV6-2/TRBV6-3 - CASSNRDSTYEQYF TGTGCCAGCAGTAACCGGGACTCCACCTACGAGCAGTACTTC
TRBJ1-5 - TRBV19 TRBD1 CASRTGQGHQPQHF TGTGCCAGTAGGACCGGACAGGGCCATCAGCCCCAGCATTTT
TRBJ1-4 - TRBV3-1/TRBV3-2 TRBD1 CASSKPGTGLEKLFF TGTGCCAGCAGCAAGCCCGGGACAGGGCTAGAAAAACTGTTTTTT
TRBJ1-1 - TRBV28 TRBD1 CASSFGTGHNTEAFF TGTGCCAGCAGTTTCGGGACAGGACACAACACTGAAGCTTTCTTT
TRBJ1-1 - TRBV2 - CASRRDVAEAFF TGTGCCAGCAGGCGGGACGTCGCTGAAGCTTTCTTT
TRBJ2-3 - TRBV7-3 - CASSPHLRLTDTQYF TGTGCCAGCAGCCCTCACCTGCGGCTTACAGATACGCAGTATTTT
TRBJ1-1 - TRBV7-9 - CASSLATGTEAFF TGTGCCAGCAGCTTAGCGACGGGGACTGAAGCTTTCTTT
TRBJ2-1 - TRBV6-6 TRBD2 CASSRGLAGGWGYEQFF TGTGCCAGCAGTCGTGGACTAGCGGGAGGGTGGGGCTATGAGCAGTTCTTC
TRBJ1-1 - TRBV5-4 - CASSLVGGRGTEAFF TGTGCCAGCAGCTTGGTGGGGGGAAGAGGCACTGAAGCTTTCTTT
TRBJ2-7 - TRBV30 - CAWTLGSGKPYEQYF TGTGCCTGGACCCTCGGGTCGGGGAAACCATACGAGCAGTACTTC
TRBJ1-4 - TRBV25-1 - CASSAPWAGLDEKLFF TGTGCCAGCAGTGCCCCGTGGGCGGGATTAGATGAAAAACTGTTTTTT
TRBJ2-7 few TRBV14 - CASSPTNVEQYF TGTGCCAGCAGCCCCACAAATGTCGAGCAGTACTTC
TRBJ2-3 - TRBV3-1/TRBV3-2 - CASSQRGGERTDTQYF TGTGCCAGCAGCCAAAGGGGCGGGGAGCGCACAGATACGCAGTATTTT
TRBJ2-7 once TRBV28 - CASSDRSRVEQYF TGTGCCAGCAGCGACAGGAGCCGAGTAGAGCAGTACTTC
TRBJ2-5 - TRBV5-1 - CASSFPGEETQYF TGCGCCAGCAGCTTCCCAGGGGAAGAGACCCAGTACTTC
TRBJ2-5 - TRBV7-8 TRBD2 CASSDPIGLADGRETQYF TGTGCCAGCAGCGACCCCATAGGACTAGCGGATGGAAGGGAGACCCAGTACTTC
TRBJ2-1 - TRBV4-3 TRBD1 CASSHPGTGGNGQFF TGCGCCAGCAGCCATCCCGGGACAGGGGGAAACGGGCAGTTCTTC
TRBJ1-3 - TRBV11-2 TRBD1 CASSRGQGDSGNTIYF TGTGCCAGCAGCAGAGGACAGGGTGACTCTGGAAACACCATATATTTT